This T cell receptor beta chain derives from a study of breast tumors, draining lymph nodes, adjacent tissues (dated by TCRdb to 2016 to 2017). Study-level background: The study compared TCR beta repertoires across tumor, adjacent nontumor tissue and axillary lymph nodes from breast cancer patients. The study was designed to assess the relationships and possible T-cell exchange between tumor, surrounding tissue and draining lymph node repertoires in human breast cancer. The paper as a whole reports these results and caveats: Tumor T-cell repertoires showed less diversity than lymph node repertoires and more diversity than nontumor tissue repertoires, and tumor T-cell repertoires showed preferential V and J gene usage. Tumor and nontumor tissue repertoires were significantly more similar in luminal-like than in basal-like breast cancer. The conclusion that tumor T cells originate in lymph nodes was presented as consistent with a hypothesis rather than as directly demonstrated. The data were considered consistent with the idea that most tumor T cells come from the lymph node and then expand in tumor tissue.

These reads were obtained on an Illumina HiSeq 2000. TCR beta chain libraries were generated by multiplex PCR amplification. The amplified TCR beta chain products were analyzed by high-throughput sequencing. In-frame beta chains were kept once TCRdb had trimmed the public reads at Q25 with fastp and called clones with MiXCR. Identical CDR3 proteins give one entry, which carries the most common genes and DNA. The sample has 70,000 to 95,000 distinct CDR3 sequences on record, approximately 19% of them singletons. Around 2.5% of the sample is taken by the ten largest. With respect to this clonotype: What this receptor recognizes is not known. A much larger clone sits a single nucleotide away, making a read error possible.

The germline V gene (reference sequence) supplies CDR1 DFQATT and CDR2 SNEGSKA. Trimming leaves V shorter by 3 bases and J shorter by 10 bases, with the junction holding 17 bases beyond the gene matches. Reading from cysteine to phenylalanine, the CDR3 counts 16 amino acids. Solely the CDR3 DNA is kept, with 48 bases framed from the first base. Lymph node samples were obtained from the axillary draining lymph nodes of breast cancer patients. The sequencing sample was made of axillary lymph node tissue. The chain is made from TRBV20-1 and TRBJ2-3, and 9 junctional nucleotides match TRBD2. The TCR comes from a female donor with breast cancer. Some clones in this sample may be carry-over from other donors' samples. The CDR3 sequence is CSASGGLAVLLDAQYF. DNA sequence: TGCAGTGCTAGTGGGGGACTAGCTGTATTGTTGGATGCGCAGTATTTT.